The clone carrying this T cell receptor beta chain came up a few times. The sample is drawn from a study of blood T cell repertoires in COVID-19. About the research overall: Acute-phase and convalescent COVID-19 samples originated in the United States, Italy and Spain. T cells, B-cell-depleted T cells, or PBMCs provided the cDNA or gDNA that served as material.

This CDR3 has 11 amino acids. CDR1 is SGHTA and CDR2 is FQGNSA in the germline V gene. The V gene lost 4 bases and the J gene lost 8 bases, with 8 bases spanning the gap. Authors' processing steps: From reference gene primer amplification, estimates of nucleated cell counts were derived. Here immunoSEQ multiplex PCR was the method, and the copy in TCRdb shows in-frame clones only, minus some. V and J calls and clone size are as listed in that table; D and trimming were resolved from the DNA. The repertoire holds about 80,000 clones, around 81% seen once, with roughly 15% in the top ten. The TCR sequence derives from a human donor in a cohort sampled during active COVID-19. The sample was peripheral blood. The chain has TRBV7-2 and TRBJ1-2, with D hard to call. In DNA form, the CDR3 reads TGTGCCAGCAGCTATATTCGGGGCTACACCTTC. It specifies CASSYIRGYTF.